Here is one T cell receptor beta chain with its context. The antigen remains unidentified. V was pared by 0 bases and J by 8 bases, with 16 bases between. This CDR3 region has 16 residues. Germline lookup yields CDR1 LNHNV and CDR2 YYDKDF (reference sequence). This specimen belongs to a study of T cell responses to AZD1222 COVID-19 vaccine. Regarding the study as a whole: Spike-specific TCR depth and breadth grew after two AZD1222 doses. The donor group comprised mostly white British people and more females; the analysis possibly underestimated clonal diversity. Repertoires were obtained only post-peak T cell response. Spike as a whole was targeted by vaccine-associated CD4 TCRs, dominant at 160-218 and 743-854.

Profiling relied on immunoSEQ multiplex PCR, and the TCRdb table lists in-frame clones only, not all of them. This table holds roughly 150,000 clones, around 88% found once. The V call is TRBV15, the J call TRBJ1-4, with D possibly TRBD1 on 6 matching bases. The TCR was taken from an adult in good health. The specimen was peripheral blood, collected on day 0 of MenACWY control vaccination. CDR3 in amino acids: CATSRDGSTGSEKLFF. The CDR3 DNA reads as TGTGCCACCAGCAGAGATGGGTCTACAGGGAGCGAAAAACTGTTTTTT.